The 30 T cell receptor beta chains listed next were all sequenced from one sample in a study of response to subunit inactivated influenza vaccine. TCRdb reanalysed the RT-PCR reads using MiXCR and keeps one entry per CDR3 protein. The sample records 560,000 or so distinct CDR3 sequences, approximately 7.7% being singletons. The sample here was PBMCs from blood, taken 23 months after vaccination. The receptors derive from a man between 50 and 69 years old who received an inactivated influenza vaccine.

This clonotype was observed a handful of times. CDR3 protein: CAISEFQTNTGELFF. In DNA, the CDR3 is TGTGCCATCAGTGAGTTCCAGACCAACACCGGGGAGCTGTTTTTT. The rearrangement joins TRBV10-3 to TRBJ2-2, with unresolved D. The CDR3 consists of 15 residues. CDR1 ENHRY and CDR2 SYGVKD come from the germline V gene. V shed 1 base and J shed 2 bases, with 8 bases lying between them.

The table lists this clonotype with many counts. The V gene is TRBV5-1, the J gene TRBJ1-1, with a possible D match to TRBD1 (5 bases). There are 11 residues in the CDR3. CDR1 is SGHRS and CDR2 is YFSETQ in the germline V gene. The V end lost 6 bases, the J end lost 5 bases, and 8 bases lay between the germline ends. The CDR3 nucleotides are TGCGCCAGCAAAGGGGAAACTGAAGCTTTCTTT. It yields the protein CASKGETEAFF.

This chain uses TRBV7-6 with TRBJ2-7; TRBD1 matches at 8 bases. CDR1 SGHVS and CDR2 FNYEAQ come from the germline V gene. The CDR3 loop spans 14 amino acids. V lost 5 bases, J lost 6 bases, and 9 bases stayed unmatched. The CDR3 sequence: CASSTTGTGGEQYF. The CDR3 DNA reads as TGTGCCAGCAGCACGACCGGGACAGGAGGCGAGCAGTACTTC.

Ten or more counts support this clonotype. The chain is built from TRBV6-6 and TRBJ2-7; the match to TRBD1 covers 8 bases. Looked up from germline, CDR1 is MNHNY and CDR2 is SVGAGI (reference sequence). Unmatched junction bases numbered 2, after V lost 5 bases and J lost 2 bases. This CDR3 has 13 residues. CDR3 sequence: CASSKDRAYEQYF. CDR3 nucleotide sequence: TGTGCCAGCAGTAAGGACAGGGCCTACGAGCAGTACTTC.

This clonotype was recorded at least ten times. The chain has TRBV7-2 and TRBJ2-7; 7 nucleotides line up with TRBD1. With 5 bases clipped from V and 0 bases from J, the junction kept 7 bases outside the gene matches. The germline V gene encodes CDR1 SGHTA and CDR2 FQGNSA. The CDR3 is 15 amino acids. CDR3 in DNA: TGTGCCAGCAGCCCGCTCTGGGACAGCTCCTACGAGCAGTACTTC. Encoded protein: CASSPLWDSSYEQYF.

V gene TRBV28 combines with J gene TRBJ2-4, with 9 bases lining up with TRBD2. CDR3 size: 16 residues. Trimming at V came to 4 bases and at J to 5 bases, leaving 9 bases not matched to a gene. The germline gives CDR1 MDHEN, CDR2 SYDVKM. The CDR3 coding sequence is TGTGCCAGCAGTTCGTTCCTCATAGCGGGAGAAAACATTCAGTACTTC. This sequence encodes CASSSFLIAGENIQYF.

The table lists this clonotype with many counts. The chain joins TRBV6-1 to TRBJ1-6, with D perhaps TRBD1 (6 bases). The CDR3 consists of 17 residues. V dropped 5 bases and J dropped 7 bases, with 21 bases sitting between them. CDR1 and CDR2 (germline): MNHNS, SASEGT. The CDR3 DNA sequence: TGTGCCAGCAGTCGCGGAGGACAGTCCCCTGCGAATTCACCCCTCCACTTT. Translated, it gives CASSRGGQSPANSPLHF.

The V gene is TRBV6-1, the J gene TRBJ2-6; 9 nucleotides line up with TRBD1. Germline CDR1 and CDR2: MNHNS and SASEGT. The V and J ends lost 5 bases and 0 bases, in that order; junction bases with no gene match: 8. The CDR3 has 18 amino acids. The CDR3 DNA is TGTGCCAGCAGTCAATACAGGGGGCGCGGCTCTGGGGCCAACGTCCTGACTTTC. Amino acids: CASSQYRGRGSGANVLTF.

This clonotype showed up just a few times. The chain has TRBV20-1 and TRBJ2-7; D gene unclear. The V gene lost 1 base and the J gene lost 3 bases, with 7 bases spanning the gap. Germline V gives CDR1 DFQATT, CDR2 SNEGSKA (reference sequence). The length of the CDR3 is 12 residues. The CDR3 nucleotides read TGCAGTGCTAGAGGGCGTGGCTACGAGCAGTACTTC. This translates into CSARGRGYEQYF.

This clonotype was recorded a few times. CDR3 sequence (DNA): TGTGCCAGCAGCCCTCCGGGCCGGATGAGAGAGACCCAGTACTTC. Translating gives CASSPPGRMRETQYF. The chain links TRBV5-6 to TRBJ2-5; D gene unclear. Germline CDR1 is SGHDT and CDR2 is YYEEEE. Trimming took off 4 bases at V and 4 bases at J, with 17 bases between the two ends. This CDR3 region has 15 residues.

The chain joins TRBV7-2 to TRBJ2-3; D gene uncertain. The CDR3 spans 17 residues. V lost 2 bases, J lost 3 bases, and 18 bases lay in between. Per germline, CDR1 SGHTA and CDR2 FQGNSA. The CDR3 here is CASSLTNLGGLTDTQYF. DNA of the CDR3: TGTGCCAGCAGCTTAACAAACTTGGGCGGATTGACAGATACGCAGTATTTT.

The V and J genes are TRBV14 and TRBJ2-7; D perhaps matches TRBD1 (5 bases). V lost 0 bases and J lost 3, with 9 bases in between. CDR3 length: 14 amino acids. CDR1 and CDR2 (germline): SGHDN, FVKESK. CDR3 sequence: CASSQDAGFYEQYF. The DNA of the CDR3 is TGTGCCAGCAGCCAAGATGCAGGGTTCTACGAGCAGTACTTC.

This clonotype was seen only a few times. This chain joins TRBV10-3 and TRBJ2-1; 7 nucleotides align to TRBD1. CDR1 and CDR2 (germline): ENHRY, SYGVKD. The CDR3 covers 16 residues. V was clipped by 1 base and J by 4 bases; unmatched bases: 7. The CDR3 loop is CAISELGGLVYNEQFF. CDR3 DNA: TGTGCCATCAGTGAGTTAGGGGGCCTAGTATACAATGAGCAGTTCTTC.

A few counts support this clonotype. The rearrangement joins TRBV7-2 to TRBJ2-5; TRBD1 might be the D (5 bases). The CDR3 runs to 11 residues. Germline CDR1 is SGHTA and CDR2 is FQGNSA. Trimming shortened V by 5 bases and J by 7 bases, and 8 bases separated the two germline ends. For the CDR3, the DNA is TGTGCCAGCAGCCAGGACACGACCCAGTACTTC. Translated: CASSQDTTQYF.

The rearrangement joins TRBV7-2 to TRBJ1-1, with no clear D. Trimming removed 2 bases at V and 4 bases at J, with 11 bases between. The CDR3 runs 14 residues. CDR1 SGHTA and CDR2 FQGNSA come from the germline V gene. This CDR3 is CASSLNLGGTEAFF. Written as DNA, the CDR3 is TGTGCCAGCAGCTTAAATCTTGGTGGCACTGAAGCTTTCTTT.

This clonotype occurred many times. The chain carries TRBV14 and TRBJ2-7; maybe TRBD2 (5 bases). Germline values: CDR1 SGHDN, CDR2 FVKESK. V shed 1 base and J shed 6 bases, with 7 bases lying between them. The CDR3 sequence is 12 residues long. CDR3 protein: CASSQVRGEQYF. CDR3 in DNA: TGTGCCAGCAGCCAAGTCCGGGGCGAGCAGTACTTC. The complete variable domain, with remaining parts taken from reference TRBV14 and TRBJ2-7, reads EAGVTQFPSHSVIEKGQTVTLRCDPISGHDNLYWYRRVMGKEIKFLLHFVKESKQDESGMPNNRFLAERTGGTYSTLKVQPAELEDSGVYFCASSQVRGEQYFGPGTRLTVT.

This clonotype has a handful of counts. J is TRBJ2-1 and V is TRBV20-1; D is perhaps TRBD2 (5 bases). V was pared by 6 bases and J by 0 bases, with 15 bases between. This CDR3 has 15 residues. Germline CDR1 DFQATT, CDR2 SNEGSKA (reference sequence). The CDR3 nucleotides are TGCAGTGCCTCTCCCGGGAAGAGCTCCTACAATGAGCAGTTCTTC. It encodes CSASPGKSSYNEQFF.

This clonotype has more than one count but fewer than ten. V gene TRBV7-2 combines with J gene TRBJ2-7, with D perhaps matching TRBD2 (7 bases). The CDR3 consists of 14 residues. The V end was cut by 8 bases, the J end by 5 bases, with 19 bases between. The germline V gene has CDR1 SGHTA and CDR2 FQGNSA. DNA of the CDR3: TGTGCCAGCCCCCCAAGGGGGGGACTCAACGAGCAGTACTTC. Amino acid sequence: CASPPRGGLNEQYF.

This clonotype occurred many times. The genes are TRBV28 and TRBJ1-1, with D hard to call. The CDR3 consists of 14 residues. V was shortened by 2 bases and J by 0 bases, with 7 bases between the two germline ends. CDR1 and CDR2 from the germline V gene are MDHEN and SYDVKM. The CDR3 DNA reads TGTGCCAGCAGTTTAATGGAACTGAACACTGAAGCTTTCTTT. Translated: CASSLMELNTEAFF. The entire variable domain, with the rest obtained from reference TRBV28 and TRBJ1-1, is as follows: DVKVTQSSRYLVKRTGEKVFLECVQDMDHENMFWYRQDPGLGLRLIYFSYDVKMKEKGDIPEGYSVSREKKERFSLILESASTNQTSMYLCASSLMELNTEAFFGQGTRLTVV.

This clonotype was recorded many times. V is TRBV9 and J is TRBJ2-1; D ambiguous. Trimming took off 0 bases at V and 4 bases at J, with 11 bases between the two ends. The CDR3 consists of 15 residues. Germline values: CDR1 SGDLS, CDR2 YYNGEE. Here the CDR3 DNA reads TGTGCCAGCAGCGTAGCCCCCTCCCAATACAATGAGCAGTTCTTC. Protein product: CASSVAPSQYNEQFF.

This clonotype has more than one count but fewer than ten. The rearrangement links TRBV5-1 to TRBJ1-2; possibly TRBD1 for D (6 bases). The V gene's germline CDR1 is SGHRS and CDR2 YFSETQ. The length of the CDR3 is 16 residues. V was trimmed by 4 bases and J by 5 bases, leaving 21 bases between them. CDR3 sequence (DNA): TGCGCCAGCAGCCCACTCCCCCCGGACAGATCTTATGGCTACACCTTC. Encoded protein: CASSPLPPDRSYGYTF.

This clonotype has more than one count but fewer than ten. This chain links TRBV4-2 with TRBJ1-2, with TRBD1 matching over 9 bases. This CDR3 comprises 15 residues. After removal of 3 bases from V and 3 bases from J, the junction contained 5 bases not matched to a gene. Germline V gene sequence: CDR1 LGHNA, CDR2 YNFKEQ. As DNA, the CDR3 is TGTGCCAGCAGCCAGCAGACAGGGGGGGACTATGGCTACACCTTC. Protein: CASSQQTGGDYGYTF.

The chain recombines TRBV20-1 with TRBJ2-5; the D gene is possibly TRBD1 (6 bases). The CDR3 runs 13 residues. V lost 3 bases and J 3 bases, leaving 11 bases between the germline ends. In germline, CDR1 is DFQATT, CDR2 SNEGSKA (reference sequence). The CDR3 region is CSARRDIEETQYF. The CDR3 DNA reads as TGCAGTGCTAGGAGGGACATTGAAGAGACCCAGTACTTC.

This clonotype came up many times. The V call is TRBV4-3, the J call TRBJ1-1; D may be TRBD1 (6 bases). The CDR3 is 16 residues long. V was shortened by 0 bases and J by 2 bases, with 13 bases between the two germline ends. Germline V gene data show CDR1 as LGHNA and CDR2 as YSLEER. CDR3 in amino acids: CASSQDPGAVNTEAFF. As DNA, the CDR3 is TGCGCCAGCAGCCAAGACCCGGGGGCGGTTAACACTGAAGCTTTCTTT.

The rearrangement uses TRBV4-1 and TRBJ2-1; D not certain. Germline-derived CDR1 and CDR2 are MGHRA and YSYEKL. V was cut by 1 base and J by 2 bases, with 12 bases left in between. There are 16 residues in the CDR3. The CDR3 is CASSQGSPAPYNEQFF. In DNA form, the CDR3 reads TGCGCCAGCAGCCAAGGGTCTCCCGCCCCCTACAATGAGCAGTTCTTC.

Only a few counts were recorded for this clonotype. The genes are TRBV20-1 and TRBJ2-1; 8 nucleotides match TRBD2. The junction had 8 bases not matched to a gene; V was cut back by 5 bases and J by 2 bases. Germline CDR1 and CDR2: DFQATT and SNEGSKA (reference sequence). The CDR3 contains 15 residues. The CDR3 nucleotides read TGCAGTGCTCACCAACTAGCGGCTCCCTACAATGAGCAGTTCTTC. This gives the protein CSAHQLAAPYNEQFF.

This clonotype was observed a few times. J is TRBJ2-5 and V is TRBV18; D not resolved. The V gene's germline CDR1 is KGHSH and CDR2 LQKENI. V dropped 4 bases and J dropped 5 bases, with 11 bases sitting between them. The CDR3 contains 13 residues. In nucleotides, the CDR3 is TGTGCCAGCTCACGGGGTGATTTGGAGACCCAGTACTTC. Translation gives CASSRGDLETQYF.

The chain joins TRBV10-3 to TRBJ2-1; TRBD2 agrees at 9 bases. CDR3 length equals 19 residues. V was pared by 9 bases and J by 0 bases, with 18 bases of the junction left unmatched. CDR1 ENHRY and CDR2 SYGVKD come from the germline V gene. The CDR3 spells CAIRKLPFSGSSSYNEQFF. The CDR3 nucleotides read TGTGCCATAAGAAAATTACCTTTTAGCGGGAGTAGCTCCTACAATGAGCAGTTCTTC.

This clonotype was counted between two and nine times. CDR3 loop: CASSFYSQGIGNEQFF. DNA for the CDR3: TGTGCCAGCAGCTTTTATTCCCAGGGGATAGGAAATGAGCAGTTCTTC. V and J are TRBV5-4 and TRBJ2-1; D may be TRBD1 (6 bases). Germline values: CDR1 SGHNT, CDR2 YYREEE (reference sequence). CDR3 size: 16 residues. V lost 2 bases to trimming and J lost 7 bases, with 19 bases between them.

This clonotype appeared many times. This may come from a read error, since a much larger clone is one base off. V usage is TRBV7-2 and J usage is TRBJ2-5; no definite D call. CDR3 length: 14 amino acids. CDR1 is SGHTA and CDR2 is FQGNSA in the germline V gene. Trimming took 4 bases from V and 4 from J, leaving 13 bases between them. The DNA for the CDR3 is TGTGCCAGCAGCTCCGGCAGCCGTCCAGAGACCCAGTACTTC. Protein sequence: CASSSGSRPETQYF. The whole variable domain, filled in from reference TRBV7-2 and TRBJ2-5, reads GAGVSQSPSNKVTEKGKDVELRCDPISGHTALYWYRQSLGQGLEFLIYFQGNSAPDKSGLPSDRFSAERTGGSVSTLTIQRTQQEDSAVYLCASSSGSRPETQYFGPGTRLLVL.